One sample yielded the 21 T cell receptor beta chains listed below, sequenced in a study of OX40 agonist ivuxolimab in advanced cancers. Some clones are missing from TCRdb's copy, which holds only in-frame ones; the method was immunoSEQ multiplex PCR. Among about 76,000 clones listed, around 86% were seen once. Specimen: CD4+ or CD8+ T cells sorted from blood, collected in a trial of the OX40 agonist ivuxolimab. Receptors were obtained from an adult with an advanced solid tumor such as melanoma, head and neck, liver or kidney cancer.

This clone was found a few times. V usage is TRBV19 and J usage is TRBJ2-3, with unresolved D. The germline V and J ends were trimmed by 7 bases and 6 bases, with 8 bases remaining between them. Germline V gives CDR1 LNHDA, CDR2 SQIVND (reference sequence). The CDR3 length is 11 residues. The CDR3 loop is CASTSRDTQYF. For the CDR3, the DNA is TGTGCCAGTACTTCCCGGGATACGCAGTATTTT.

The V gene is TRBV27, the J gene TRBJ2-3, with D maybe TRBD1 (6 bases). The germline V gene has CDR1 MNHEY and CDR2 SMNVEV (reference sequence). V dropped 3 bases and J dropped 1 base, with 11 bases sitting between them. CDR3 length: 15 amino acids. The CDR3 DNA sequence: TGTGCCAGCAGTTTCCGCGGACAGCGCACAGATACGCAGTATTTT. It specifies CASSFRGQRTDTQYF.

V usage is TRBV5-4 and J usage is TRBJ2-5, with 7 bases aligning to TRBD1. The length of the CDR3 is 14 residues. V dropped 7 bases and J dropped 4; count of bases not matched to a gene: 10. The germline V gene encodes CDR1 SGHNT and CDR2 YYREEE (reference sequence). Written as DNA, the CDR3 is TGTGCCAGCCACGACAGGGTTGTGAGAGAGACCCAGTACTTC. This codes for CASHDRVVRETQYF.

This clone has just a few counts. This rearrangement joins TRBV10-3 to TRBJ2-1; TRBD1 aligns across 11 bases. Losses at the gene ends were 5 bases for V and 7 bases for J; bases not matched to a gene: 4. Germline assignment: CDR1 ENHRY and CDR2 SYGVKD. This CDR3 is 14 amino acids long. CDR3 sequence (DNA): TGTGCCATCAGTTGGGACAGGGGGAAGAATGAGCAGTTCTTC. Protein: CAISWDRGKNEQFF.

In its sample, this clone was seen once. This chain links TRBV5-1 with TRBJ2-7; D is ambiguous. V lost 4 bases and J 3 bases, leaving 11 bases between the germline ends. The CDR3 runs 13 residues. Germline loops: CDR1 SGHRS, CDR2 YFSETQ. This chain's CDR3 is CASSPSSGYEQYF. The CDR3 DNA sequence: TGCGCCAGCAGCCCCAGCTCGGGCTACGAGCAGTACTTC. Complete variable domain (other parts from reference TRBV5-1 and TRBJ2-7): KAGVTQTPRYLIKTRGQQVTLSCSPISGHRSVSWYQQTPGQGLQFLFEYFSETQRNKGNFPGRFSGRQFSNSRSEMNVSTLELGDSALYLCASSPSSGYEQYFGPGTRLTVT.

This sequence joins TRBV19 and TRBJ1-1; the D gene is possibly TRBD1 (6 bases). The germline V and J ends were trimmed by 7 bases and 1 base, with 13 bases remaining between them. This CDR3 contains 14 residues. Germline CDR1 and CDR2: LNHDA and SQIVND (reference sequence). CDR3 amino acids: CASINREANTEAFF. Here the CDR3 DNA reads TGTGCCAGTATCAACAGGGAGGCGAACACTGAAGCTTTCTTT.

J is TRBJ2-7 and V is TRBV13; TRBD1 aligns across 8 bases. J gave up 0 bases and V 5 bases, and 6 bases lay outside the gene matches. Germline CDR1 reads PRHDT; CDR2 reads FYEKMQ (reference sequence). The CDR3 sequence is 15 residues long. The CDR3 coding sequence is TGTGCCAGCAGCCATGGGACAGGTGGCTCCTACGAGCAGTACTTC. It codes for CASSHGTGGSYEQYF. The entire variable domain, with the rest obtained from reference TRBV13 and TRBJ2-7, is as follows: AAGVIQSPRHLIKEKRETATLKCYPIPRHDTVYWYQQGPGQDPQFLISFYEKMQSDKGSIPDRFSAQQFSDYHSELNMSSLELGDSALYFCASSHGTGGSYEQYFGPGTRLTVT.

The chain carries TRBV30 and TRBJ1-2, with a possible D match to TRBD1 (6 bases). Germline-derived CDR1 and CDR2 are GTSNPN and SVGIG (reference sequence). The CDR3 covers 12 residues. Trimming removed 2 bases at V and 8 bases at J, with 12 bases between. The CDR3 here is CAWSTTGIGYTF. The CDR3 coding sequence is TGTGCCTGGAGTACTACAGGGATCGGCTACACCTTC.

This chain uses TRBV7-9 with TRBJ2-1, with 12 bases fitting TRBD1. The CDR3 runs 15 residues. The V and J ends lost 5 bases and 8 bases, in that order; junction bases with no gene match: 7. Germline CDR1 SEHNR, CDR2 FQNEAQ (reference sequence). The CDR3 DNA is TGTGCCAGCAGCAACCGGGACAGGGGGCTCGATGAGCAGTTCTTC. This gives the protein CASSNRDRGLDEQFF.

The chain employs TRBV7-2 and TRBJ2-7; unclear D gene. V was shortened by 1 base and J by 0 bases, with 4 bases between the two germline ends. The germline CDR1 and CDR2 sequences are SGHTA and FQGNSA. The CDR3 contains 13 residues. CDR3 in DNA: TGTGCCAGCAGCTTAGAAACCTCCTACGAGCAGTACTTC. Translating gives CASSLETSYEQYF.

V gene TRBV15 combines with J gene TRBJ2-1, with 9 bases lining up with TRBD1. The CDR3 extends over 14 amino acids. The trim removed 7 bases at V and 6 bases at J, leaving 7 bases unmatched. Germline lookup yields CDR1 LNHNV and CDR2 YYDKDF (reference sequence). The CDR3, as DNA: TGTGCCACCAAGGGAGAGGGACAGGGCAATGAGCAGTTCTTC. It yields the protein CATKGEGQGNEQFF.

The chain carries TRBV18 and TRBJ1-3; D unresolved. The V end was cut by 2 bases, the J end by 0 bases, with 8 bases between. The CDR3 sequence is 15 residues long. CDR1 and CDR2 (germline): KGHSH, LQKENI. CDR3 sequence: CASSPVGFSGNTIYF. The CDR3 DNA is TGTGCCAGCTCACCAGTGGGTTTCTCTGGAAACACCATATATTTT.

V and J are TRBV15 and TRBJ2-5, with D hard to call. The better agreement between TRBJ2-7 and the DNA end casts doubt on the J call. There are 14 residues in the CDR3. Germline V gene data show CDR1 as LNHNV and CDR2 as YYDKDF (reference sequence). The CDR3 sequence: CATSRDRRDYEQYF. The CDR3 DNA reads TGTGCCACCAGCAGAGATCGGCGAGACTACGAGCAGTACTTC.

V usage is TRBV6-5 and J usage is TRBJ1-5, with D perhaps matching TRBD1 (5 bases). The CDR3 runs 13 residues. CDR1 MNHEY and CDR2 SVGAGI come from the germline V gene. V lost 11 bases and J 0 bases, leaving 11 bases between the germline ends. CDR3 loop: CAGRQNSNQPQHF. The CDR3 coding sequence is TGTGCCGGTAGACAGAATAGCAATCAGCCCCAGCATTTT.

This CDR3 reads CASSLGPGDNSPLHF. The CDR3, as DNA: TGTGCCAGCAGCTTAGGCCCAGGGGATAATTCACCCCTCCACTTT. This rearrangement joins TRBV7-7 to TRBJ1-6; a possible D gene is TRBD1 (6 bases). V was cut by 1 base and J by 5 bases, with 9 bases left in between. CDR3 size: 15 residues. Germline loops: CDR1 SSHAT, CDR2 FNYEAQ (reference sequence).

This rearrangement joins TRBV7-9 to TRBJ2-5, with D perhaps matching TRBD2 (6 bases). Trimming removed 7 bases at V and 5 bases at J, with 14 bases between. Germline V lookup: CDR1 SEHNR, CDR2 FQNEAQ (reference sequence). The CDR3 is made up of 13 amino acids. The CDR3 sequence: CASTRDFDETQYF. The CDR3 region has the DNA TGTGCCAGCACCAGGGACTTTGACGAGACCCAGTACTTC.

The rearrangement uses TRBV27 and TRBJ2-3; D perhaps matches TRBD2 (5 bases). Trimming cost V 8 bases and J 7 bases, with 13 bases left between them. The germline gives CDR1 MNHEY, CDR2 SMNVEV (reference sequence). This CDR3 is 12 amino acids long. CDR3 protein: CASGTSSHTQYF. CDR3 sequence (DNA): TGTGCCAGCGGAACTAGTAGCCATACGCAGTATTTT.

This clone occurred a few times. The rearrangement joins TRBV7-2 to TRBJ1-1; 11 nucleotides line up with TRBD1. Germline lookup yields CDR1 SGHTA and CDR2 FQGNSA. This CDR3 region has 16 residues. V was pared by 2 bases and J by 4 bases, with 6 bases of the junction left unmatched. This CDR3 is CASSLRGQGGGTEAFF. The CDR3 region has the DNA TGTGCCAGCAGCTTACGGGGACAGGGGGGAGGCACTGAAGCTTTCTTT.

The genes are TRBV30 and TRBJ2-7; perhaps TRBD2 as D (5 bases). The CDR3 runs 12 residues. CDR1 GTSNPN and CDR2 SVGIG come from the germline V gene (reference sequence). Trimming removed 4 bases at V and 6 bases at J, with 13 bases between. CDR3 sequence: CAWKHGVGEQYF. The CDR3 DNA sequence: TGTGCCTGGAAGCACGGGGTTGGCGAGCAGTACTTC.

The genes are TRBV12-5 and TRBJ1-3; weak D call: TRBD1 (5 bases). Germline values: CDR1 LGHNT, CDR2 FRNRAP. V shed 0 bases and J shed 0 bases, with 18 bases lying between them. CDR3 size: 19 residues. In DNA form, the CDR3 reads TGTGCTAGTGGTTTGGTAGAGTTTGGGACGGCAGTCTCTGGAAACACCATATATTTT. Translation gives CASGLVEFGTAVSGNTIYF.

The chain is built from TRBV27 and TRBJ2-3, with D perhaps being TRBD1 or TRBD2 (5 bases each). The CDR3 covers 16 residues. Between the trimmed V and J ends, which lost 8 bases and 0 bases, there was a span of 18 bases. Per germline, CDR1 MNHEY and CDR2 SMNVEV (reference sequence). This chain's CDR3 is CASRLRLGVSTDTQYF. The CDR3 DNA reads as TGTGCCAGCCGCCTCCGATTGGGGGTTAGCACAGATACGCAGTATTTT.